Below are 32 T cell receptor beta chains sequenced from a single sample in a study of beta chain features in type 1 diabetes. Of the isolated RNA, all was reverse transcribed, and so the sequenced material was expressed TCRB transcripts. Clones were sequenced by immunoSEQ multiplex PCR, and TCRdb holds only the in-frame ones, with some missing. The table shows 300,000 to 400,000 clones, with roughly 12% occurring only once. Sequencing was performed on naive CD4+ T cells from blood. These receptors were obtained from a man aged 18-30 years in good health.

This clone was seen a few times. The chain recombines TRBV9 with TRBJ2-1; 7 nucleotides align to TRBD1. Germline CDR1 is SGDLS and CDR2 is YYNGEE. The CDR3 contains 16 residues. The junction had 8 bases not matched to a gene; V was cut back by 4 bases and J by 1 base. This chain's CDR3 is CASSPRWGQSYNEQFF. CDR3 bases: TGTGCCAGCAGCCCCAGGTGGGGACAGTCCTACAATGAGCAGTTCTTC.

The rearrangement links TRBV5-4 to TRBJ1-2; weak D call: TRBD1 (6 bases). V gave up 0 bases and J gave up 1 base, with 10 bases separating them. The CDR3 consists of 15 residues. CDR1 and CDR2 from the germline V gene are SGHNT and YYREEE (reference sequence). The CDR3 loop reads CASSLETGLNYGYTF. As DNA, the CDR3 is TGTGCCAGCAGCTTGGAAACAGGGCTTAACTATGGCTACACCTTC.

V gene TRBV7-3 combines with J gene TRBJ2-3; possible D gene TRBD1, 6 bases. This CDR3 contains 15 residues. Per the germline V gene, CDR1 is SGHTA and CDR2 is FQGTGA. The germline V and J ends were trimmed by 3 bases and 3 bases, with 13 bases remaining between them. CDR3 nucleotides: TGTGCCAGCAGCTTGACAGGAGGTCTTACAGATACGCAGTATTTT. The encoded protein is CASSLTGGLTDTQYF. Full variable domain (outside the CDR3, taken from reference TRBV7-3 and TRBJ2-3): GAGVSQTPSNKVTEKGKYVELRCDPISGHTALYWYRQSLGQGPEFLIYFQGTGAADDSGLPNDRFFAVRPEGSVSTLKIQRTERGDSAVYLCASSLTGGLTDTQYFGPGTRLTVL.

Remarks on this clone: Other DNA sequences of this sample code for an identical CDR3. The chain couples TRBV5-1 to TRBJ2-1; 11 bases align to TRBD2. CDR1 and CDR2 (germline): SGHRS, YFSETQ. This CDR3 contains 15 residues. Germline trimming cut 4 bases from V and 3 bases from J; bases unmatched to any gene: 3. This CDR3 reads CASSPGTSGYNEQFF. The DNA for the CDR3 is TGCGCCAGCAGCCCCGGGACTAGCGGCTACAATGAGCAGTTCTTC.

V gene TRBV28 combines with J gene TRBJ1-1; no reliable D call. Per germline, CDR1 MDHEN and CDR2 SYDVKM. The CDR3 is made up of 16 amino acids. The V and J ends lost 7 bases and 4 bases respectively, with 22 bases between them. CDR3 residues: CASTTRVWWAATEAFF. CDR3 DNA sequence: TGTGCCAGCACCACGCGGGTATGGTGGGCGGCCACTGAAGCTTTCTTT.

The rearrangement joins TRBV2 to TRBJ1-5; D gene uncertain. The V gene lost 3 bases and the J gene lost 5 bases, with 8 bases spanning the gap. From germline, CDR1 is SNHLY and CDR2 FYNNEI. The length of the CDR3 is 13 residues. The CDR3 spells CASSEASYQPQHF. CDR3 DNA: TGTGCCAGCAGTGAGGCCAGTTATCAGCCCCAGCATTTT.

This clone was seen more than once but under ten times. The V and J genes are TRBV9 and TRBJ1-2, with D tentatively TRBD1 (5 bases). From germline, CDR1 is SGDLS and CDR2 YYNGEE. The CDR3 is 15 amino acids. Trimming removed 0 bases from V and 1 base from J, with 10 bases in between. DNA of the CDR3: TGTGCCAGCAGCGTAGGATCCAGGGATAACTATGGCTACACCTTC. This codes for CASSVGSRDNYGYTF. Together with reference TRBV9 and TRBJ1-2, the CDR3 gives the full variable domain: DSGVTQTPKHLITATGQRVTLRCSPRSGDLSVYWYQQSLDQGLQFLIQYYNGEERAKGNILERFSAQQFPDLHSELNLSSLELGDSALYFCASSVGSRDNYGYTFGSGTRLTVV.

The table lists this clone with a few counts. The chain links TRBV29-1 to TRBJ1-2, with D maybe TRBD1 (6 bases). CDR1 is SQVTM and CDR2 is ANQGSEA in the germline V gene. CDR3 size: 14 residues. Trimming shortened V by 4 bases and J by 8 bases, and 20 bases separated the two germline ends. The CDR3 region has the DNA TGCAGCGTTGTTGGCGGGGGGCGAGTGTCGGGCTACACCTTC. This gives the protein CSVVGGGRVSGYTF.

This clone was counted between two and nine times. The chain combines TRBV18 with TRBJ2-3; D call uncertain. The germline V and J ends were trimmed by 5 bases and 2 bases, with 14 bases remaining between them. Germline-derived CDR1 and CDR2 are KGHSH and LQKENI. This CDR3 spans 15 amino acids. CDR3 sequence: CASSNFVVSTDTQYF. CDR3 nucleotide sequence: TGTGCCAGCTCAAATTTTGTAGTCTCCACAGATACGCAGTATTTT.

Only a few counts were recorded for this clone. The chain employs TRBV28 and TRBJ1-5; D gene ambiguous. Germline V gene data show CDR1 as MDHEN and CDR2 as SYDVKM. The CDR3 runs 12 residues. The V gene lost 10 bases and the J gene lost 4 bases, with 11 bases spanning the gap. The CDR3 loop is CATWTGNQPQHF. CDR3 sequence (DNA): TGTGCCACCTGGACTGGGAATCAGCCCCAGCATTTT.

This clone was observed a few times. J is TRBJ2-7 and V is TRBV4-2; 8 bases are a match to TRBD2. From germline, CDR1 is LGHNA and CDR2 YNFKEQ. CDR3 length: 17 residues. V shed 0 bases, J shed 6 bases, and the junction held 13 bases outside the gene matches. The CDR3 spells CASSQDLWGGSGSEQYF. DNA of the CDR3: TGTGCCAGCAGCCAAGATCTTTGGGGAGGGAGCGGGAGCGAGCAGTACTTC.

A few counts support this clone. The chain carries TRBV6-1 and TRBJ1-1; D call uncertain. The CDR3 runs to 15 residues. The V and J ends lost 7 bases and 0 bases respectively, with 15 bases between them. The germline V gene encodes CDR1 MNHNS and CDR2 SASEGT. Here the CDR3 reads CASTVVAQMNTEAFF. DNA for the CDR3: TGTGCCAGCACGGTGGTTGCACAGATGAACACTGAAGCTTTCTTT.

The chain carries TRBV30 and TRBJ2-1, with TRBD2 matching 7 bases. This CDR3 spans 14 amino acids. Germline V lookup: CDR1 GTSNPN, CDR2 SVGIG (reference sequence). With 2 bases clipped from V and 6 bases from J, the junction kept 7 bases outside the gene matches. CDR3 sequence (DNA): TGTGCCTGGAGTAGGGGCGGGAGTAGCAATGAGCAGTTCTTC. It yields the protein CAWSRGGSSNEQFF.

The table lists this clone with a few counts. The chain links TRBV5-1 to TRBJ2-7; TRBD1 matches at 7 bases. Germline values: CDR1 SGHRS, CDR2 YFSETQ. The CDR3 is 15 residues long. V trimming: 4 bases; J trimming: 3 bases; junction bases outside the gene matches: 10. The CDR3 loop is CASSLGQLIIYEQYF. CDR3 nucleotide sequence: TGCGCCAGCAGCCTGGGACAGCTTATCATCTACGAGCAGTACTTC.

This clone was observed a few times. The rearrangement uses TRBV30 and TRBJ2-1; no clear D. Looked up from germline, CDR1 is GTSNPN and CDR2 is SVGIG (reference sequence). V was trimmed by 0 bases and J by 10 bases, leaving 13 bases between them. The CDR3 length is 13 residues. The CDR3 reads CAWSVLRAEEQFF. The CDR3, as DNA: TGTGCCTGGAGTGTACTCCGCGCTGAGGAGCAGTTCTTC.

This clone was seen a handful of times. The rearrangement uses TRBV30 and TRBJ2-3; 12 bases are shared with TRBD1. V lost 0 bases and J lost 4; bases outside the gene matches: 5. The CDR3 totals 16 residues. Germline V CDR1 and CDR2: GTSNPN, SVGIG (reference sequence). For the CDR3, the DNA is TGTGCCTGGAGTGTGGGACAGGGGGCGGTTTCAGATACGCAGTATTTT. Amino acid sequence: CAWSVGQGAVSDTQYF.

Many counts were recorded for this clone. The rearrangement joins TRBV4-3 to TRBJ2-4, with D possibly being TRBD1 (6 bases). This CDR3 is built from 13 residues. The V gene lost 3 bases and the J gene lost 8 bases, with 11 bases spanning the gap. CDR1 and CDR2 from the germline V gene are LGHNA and YSLEER. CDR3 in DNA: TGCGCCAGCAGCCATACAGGGTTCGACATTCAGTACTTC. Translated, it gives CASSHTGFDIQYF.

This clone was seen a handful of times. The chain uses TRBV7-9 and TRBJ1-2; 8 positions match TRBD1. V dropped 6 bases and J dropped 6; count of bases not matched to a gene: 9. The CDR3 runs 14 residues. In germline, CDR1 is SEHNR, CDR2 FQNEAQ (reference sequence). The CDR3 here is CASSSTRTGHGYTF. Here the CDR3 DNA reads TGTGCCAGCAGTTCAACCCGGACAGGGCATGGCTACACCTTC.

This clone was detected a few times. This chain connects TRBV28 to TRBJ2-7, with TRBD2 matching 8 bases. The CDR3 is 14 residues long. With V trimmed by 5 bases and J by 2 bases, 5 bases remained unmatched. CDR1 and CDR2 (germline): MDHEN, SYDVKM. The CDR3 region has the DNA TGTGCCAGCAGTACGGGAGGGGAAGCCTACGAGCAGTACTTC. It yields the protein CASSTGGEAYEQYF.

This clone was detected only a few times. The chain carries TRBV7-8 and TRBJ1-3; D is ambiguous. The V end was cut by 2 bases, the J end by 0 bases, with 11 bases between. Germline V gene lookup returns CDR1 SGHVS and CDR2 FQNEAQ. This CDR3 region has 16 residues. The CDR3 DNA follows: TGTGCCAGCAGCTTATCTTCGCAAGCCTCTGGAAACACCATATATTTT. Translating gives CASSLSSQASGNTIYF. The whole variable domain, filled in from reference TRBV7-8 and TRBJ1-3, reads GAGVSQSPRYKVAKRGQDVALRCDPISGHVSLFWYQQALGQGPEFLTYFQNEAQLDKSGLPSDRFFAERPEGSVSTLKIQRTQQEDSAVYLCASSLSSQASGNTIYFGEGSWLTVV.

This clone was seen a handful of times. The chain joins TRBV29-1 to TRBJ2-1, with 7 positions matching TRBD1. The CDR3 is 13 amino acids. V trimming: 7 bases; J trimming: 7 bases; junction bases outside the gene matches: 10. Germline assignment: CDR1 SQVTM and CDR2 ANQGSEA. This CDR3 is CSAGQTVGNEQFF. In DNA form, the CDR3 reads TGCAGCGCGGGACAGACGGTTGGGAATGAGCAGTTCTTC.

This clone was counted only a few times. CDR3 in amino acids: CASSVLMDTQYF. As DNA, the CDR3 is TGTGCCAGCAGCGTACTTATGGATACGCAGTATTTT. The V call is TRBV9, the J call TRBJ2-3; D uncertain. V dropped 1 base and J dropped 6 bases, with 6 bases sitting between them. The CDR3 totals 12 residues. Germline V gives CDR1 SGDLS, CDR2 YYNGEE.

V gene TRBV9 combines with J gene TRBJ2-1; D not certain. CDR3 length equals 13 residues. V gave up 1 base and J gave up 5 bases, with 7 bases separating them. From germline, CDR1 is SGDLS and CDR2 YYNGEE. CDR3 sequence: CASSVLVNNEQFF. CDR3 coding DNA: TGTGCCAGCAGCGTATTAGTCAACAATGAGCAGTTCTTC. The full variable domain, rest sourced from reference TRBV9 and TRBJ2-1, is DSGVTQTPKHLITATGQRVTLRCSPRSGDLSVYWYQQSLDQGLQFLIQYYNGEERAKGNILERFSAQQFPDLHSELNLSSLELGDSALYFCASSVLVNNEQFFGPGTRLTVL.

The rearrangement joins TRBV6-6 to TRBJ2-5; D is undetermined. CDR1 and CDR2 (germline): MNHNY, SVGAGI (reference sequence). CDR3 length: 13 residues. Between the trimmed V and J ends, which lost 6 bases and 0 bases, there was a span of 8 bases. The CDR3 DNA reads TGTGCCAGCAGCCGGTCGTACCAAGAGACCCAGTACTTC. The encoded protein is CASSRSYQETQYF.

The chain is built from TRBV30 and TRBJ1-3; D perhaps matches TRBD1 (6 bases). The CDR3 length is 14 residues. V shed 0 bases and J shed 3 bases, with 9 bases lying between them. The germline V gene encodes CDR1 GTSNPN and CDR2 SVGIG (reference sequence). This CDR3 is CAWSVQGFGNTIYF. As DNA, the CDR3 is TGTGCCTGGAGTGTTCAGGGGTTTGGAAACACCATATATTTT.

This clone was seen a few times. The V and J genes are TRBV6-6 and TRBJ2-7; no clear D gene. Trimming took off 2 bases at V and 0 bases at J, with 11 bases between the two ends. CDR3 size: 15 residues. Germline CDR1 and CDR2: MNHNY and SVGAGI (reference sequence). The CDR3 loop reads CASSYESSSSYEQYF. The CDR3 DNA is TGTGCCAGCAGTTACGAGTCTTCGAGCTCCTACGAGCAGTACTTC.

This chain joins TRBV15 and TRBJ2-1; 15 nucleotides line up with TRBD2. The V and J ends lost 1 base and 4 bases, in that order; junction bases with no gene match: 2. There are 17 residues in the CDR3. Germline CDR1 is LNHNV and CDR2 is YYDKDF (reference sequence). CDR3 region: CATSRGGTSGGYNEQFF. In nucleotides, the CDR3 is TGTGCCACCAGCAGAGGTGGGACTAGCGGGGGGTACAATGAGCAGTTCTTC.

This sequence joins TRBV5-1 and TRBJ2-7; D is perhaps TRBD1 (5 bases). Germline loops: CDR1 SGHRS, CDR2 YFSETQ. The V gene lost 4 bases and the J gene lost 0 bases, with 11 bases spanning the gap. The CDR3 runs to 14 residues. The CDR3, as DNA: TGCGCCAGCAGCCCGCTGGACAACTCCTACGAGCAGTACTTC. It is translated as CASSPLDNSYEQYF. Together with reference TRBV5-1 and TRBJ2-7, the CDR3 gives the full variable domain: KAGVTQTPRYLIKTRGQQVTLSCSPISGHRSVSWYQQTPGQGLQFLFEYFSETQRNKGNFPGRFSGRQFSNSRSEMNVSTLELGDSALYLCASSPLDNSYEQYFGPGTRLTVT.

This clone appeared a single time. The V gene is TRBV7-9, the J gene TRBJ2-5; possible D gene TRBD2, 6 bases. This CDR3 has 14 residues. Germline CDR1 SEHNR, CDR2 FQNEAQ (reference sequence). The V gene lost 3 bases and the J gene lost 4 bases, with 12 bases spanning the gap. CDR3 region: CASSFLAETETQYF. The CDR3 DNA follows: TGTGCCAGCAGCTTCTTAGCGGAAACAGAGACCCAGTACTTC.

This clone showed up just a few times. The chain employs TRBV18 and TRBJ2-5; a weak D match, TRBD2 (5 bases). Per germline, CDR1 KGHSH and CDR2 LQKENI. The length of the CDR3 is 13 residues. The V end lost 5 bases, the J end lost 5 bases, and 12 bases lay between the germline ends. This CDR3 is CASSERPRETQYF. CDR3 nucleotides: TGTGCCAGCTCAGAGCGGCCCCGGGAGACCCAGTACTTC.

In this sample, this clone turned up a few times. The V and J genes are TRBV4-3 and TRBJ2-3; 7 positions agree with TRBD2. V was pared by 0 bases and J by 0 bases, with 6 bases of the junction left unmatched. Germline CDR1 and CDR2: LGHNA and YSLEER. CDR3 length: 17 amino acids. CDR3 loop: CASSQDLPSGSTDTQYF. CDR3 nucleotides: TGCGCCAGCAGCCAAGATCTCCCTAGCGGAAGCACAGATACGCAGTATTTT.

The rearrangement links TRBV6-5 to TRBJ2-7, with 9 bases lining up with TRBD1. From germline, CDR1 is MNHEY and CDR2 SVGAGI. The CDR3 spans 16 residues. V lost 4 bases to trimming and J lost 0 bases; unmatched junction nucleotides: 7. The CDR3 region has the DNA TGTGCCAGCAGTTTCACCGGGACAGGGAGCTCCTACGAGCAGTACTTC. Its translation is CASSFTGTGSSYEQYF.